This passage covers 20 T cell receptor beta chains from one sample sequenced in a study of T cells in localized non-small cell lung cancer. Generated by immunoSEQ multiplex PCR, the TCRdb table keeps only in-frame clones and is missing some. The sample includes about 24,000 clones, roughly 90% of them seen just once. The material was PBMCs, obtained before any cancer treatment. These receptors came from a man aged 40 to 69 with stage II lung adenocarcinoma.

The chain couples TRBV5-1 to TRBJ2-7; D is possibly TRBD2 (6 bases). V gave up 3 bases and J gave up 3 bases, with 19 bases separating them. Germline V gene sequence: CDR1 SGHRS, CDR2 YFSETQ. The CDR3 is made up of 16 amino acids. The CDR3 loop is CASSSQGGSGGYEQYF. The CDR3 DNA follows: TGCGCCAGCAGCTCCCAGGGTGGGTCCGGGGGCTACGAGCAGTACTTC.

The gene calls are TRBV10-3 and TRBJ1-1, with D perhaps TRBD1 (5 bases). The germline V gene has CDR1 ENHRY and CDR2 SYGVKD. The CDR3 sequence is 13 residues long. Trimming removed 2 bases from V and 7 bases from J, with 11 bases in between. As DNA, the CDR3 is TGTGCCATCAGTGAGCCGACAGTGGTTGAAGCTTTCTTT. Translation gives CAISEPTVVEAFF.

The rearrangement uses TRBV7-9 and TRBJ2-5; D might be TRBD1 (6 bases). Germline loops: CDR1 SEHNR, CDR2 FQNEAQ (reference sequence). There are 12 residues in the CDR3. V was shortened by 7 bases and J by 1 base, with 7 bases between the two germline ends. CDR3 sequence reads: CASTRGQETQYF. The CDR3 DNA follows: TGTGCCAGCACCAGGGGCCAAGAGACCCAGTACTTC.

The rearrangement joins TRBV27 to TRBJ2-5; the D gene could be TRBD1 or TRBD2 (5 bases each). The germline V and J ends were trimmed by 7 bases and 2 bases, with 17 bases remaining between them. Per germline, CDR1 MNHEY and CDR2 SMNVEV (reference sequence). This CDR3 has 15 residues. CDR3 loop: CASTRSGTKQETQYF. In DNA, the CDR3 is TGTGCCAGCACCCGATCCGGGACGAAGCAAGAGACCCAGTACTTC.

The chain joins TRBV10-2 to TRBJ2-1; 10 bases agree with TRBD2. Germline V gene lookup returns CDR1 WSHSY and CDR2 SAAADI. The CDR3 totals 13 residues. The J segment lost 4 bases and the V segment lost 8 bases, leaving 2 bases of the junction unmatched. The chain's CDR3 is CASLAGGYNEQFF. The CDR3 bases are TGCGCCAGCTTAGCGGGGGGTTACAATGAGCAGTTCTTC.

The chain carries TRBV6-5 and TRBJ2-2; D not resolved. This CDR3 comprises 14 residues. CDR1 is MNHEY and CDR2 is SVGAGI in the germline V gene. V dropped 0 bases and J dropped 1 base, with 3 bases sitting between them. The CDR3 coding sequence is TGTGCCAGCAGTTACTCTCAGAACACCGGGGAGCTGTTTTTT. Encoded protein: CASSYSQNTGELFF.

This chain joins TRBV30 and TRBJ2-5; unclear D gene. Germline CDR1 GTSNPN, CDR2 SVGIG (reference sequence). V was trimmed by 0 bases and J by 5 bases, leaving 10 bases between them. This CDR3 contains 13 residues. CDR3 in amino acids: CAWSVRTRETQYF. Written as DNA, the CDR3 is TGTGCCTGGAGTGTCAGGACGCGGGAGACCCAGTACTTC. Full variable domain (outside the CDR3, taken from reference TRBV30 and TRBJ2-5): SQTIHQWPATLVQPVGSPLSLECTVEGTSNPNLYWYRQAAGRGLQLLFYSVGIGQISSEVPQNLSASRPQDRQFILSSKKLLLSDSGFYLCAWSVRTRETQYFGPGTRLLVL.

This chain uses TRBV6-6 with TRBJ1-6; a weak D match, TRBD1 (5 bases). Germline V lookup: CDR1 MNHNY, CDR2 SVGAGI (reference sequence). V lost 5 bases and J lost 8, with 16 bases in between. The CDR3 covers 15 residues. The CDR3 loop reads CASSQYRGRDSPLHF. CDR3 nucleotide sequence: TGTGCCAGCAGTCAGTATCGGGGGAGGGATTCACCCCTCCACTTT.

The rearrangement uses TRBV11-1 and TRBJ2-5; TRBD2 matches at 11 bases. The CDR3 covers 18 residues. V lost 2 bases and J lost 5; bases outside the gene matches: 13. Germline V gene sequence: CDR1 SGHAT, CDR2 FQDESV (reference sequence). For the CDR3, the DNA is TGTGCCAGCAGCTTAAGGGTGACAACTAGCGGGAGTTGGGAGACCCAGTACTTC. Its translation is CASSLRVTTSGSWETQYF.

The V call is TRBV7-9, the J call TRBJ2-7, with D unclear. Trimming took 0 bases from V and 0 from J, leaving 15 bases between them. Germline CDR1 and CDR2: SEHNR and FQNEAQ (reference sequence). The CDR3 covers 17 residues. As DNA, the CDR3 is TGTGCCAGCAGCTTAGCGGCTCCTATCTCTAGCTCCTACGAGCAGTACTTC. Translating gives CASSLAAPISSSYEQYF.

The CDR3 here is CASRPDRGNQPQHF. The CDR3 DNA sequence: TGTGCCAGTAGGCCTGACAGAGGCAATCAGCCCCAGCATTTT. The chain links TRBV19 to TRBJ1-5, with D possibly matching TRBD1 (5 bases). CDR1 is LNHDA and CDR2 is SQIVND in the germline V gene (reference sequence). With 6 bases removed from V and 2 bases from J, the gap between germline ends came to 11 bases. This CDR3 region has 14 residues.

The chain employs TRBV6-4 and TRBJ2-1, with 10 bases fitting TRBD2. Trimming removed 3 bases from V and 3 bases from J; junction bases left unmatched: 2. CDR3 length: 15 amino acids. The germline V gene encodes CDR1 MRHNA and CDR2 SNTAGT. This chain's CDR3 is CASSELAGDYNEQFF. The CDR3 DNA is TGTGCCAGCAGTGAGCTAGCGGGGGACTACAATGAGCAGTTCTTC.

This clone is a singleton in its sample. This chain links TRBV4-3 with TRBJ1-2; D is ambiguous. V dropped 1 base and J dropped 0 bases, with 6 bases sitting between them. CDR1 is LGHNA, CDR2 YSLEER, per germline. The CDR3 is made up of 14 amino acids. The CDR3 nucleotides read TGCGCCAGCAGCCAAGGGGTAGCTAACTATGGCTACACCTTC. This sequence encodes CASSQGVANYGYTF.

The genes are TRBV19 and TRBJ2-7; D remains ambiguous. With 1 base removed from V and 3 bases from J, the gap between germline ends came to 7 bases. This CDR3 region has 13 residues. Germline loops: CDR1 LNHDA, CDR2 SQIVND (reference sequence). The CDR3 bases are TGTGCCAGTAGTATAGGCCAGAGCTACGAGCAGTACTTC. Residues: CASSIGQSYEQYF. Complete variable domain (other parts from reference TRBV19 and TRBJ2-7): DGGITQSPKYLFRKEGQNVTLSCEQNLNHDAMYWYRQDPGQGLRLIYYSQIVNDFQKGDIAEGYSVSREKKESFPLTVTSAQKNPTAFYLCASSIGQSYEQYFGPGTRLTVT.

This chain joins TRBV7-9 and TRBJ1-5; no reliable D call. Trimming pared 3 bases from V and 0 bases from J, leaving 0 bases between. The CDR3 has 12 residues. The germline V gene has CDR1 SEHNR and CDR2 FQNEAQ (reference sequence). The CDR3 is CASSFSNQPQHF. Here the CDR3 DNA reads TGTGCCAGCAGCTTTAGCAATCAGCCCCAGCATTTT.

The V gene is TRBV5-6, the J gene TRBJ2-3; 11 bases match TRBD2. The CDR3 totals 15 residues. Germline-derived CDR1 and CDR2 are SGHDT and YYEEEE. Trimming cost V 7 bases and J 1 base; bases outside gene matches: 5. The CDR3: CASQWGLAGTDTQYF. The CDR3 DNA reads as TGTGCCAGCCAATGGGGACTAGCGGGCACAGATACGCAGTATTTT.

The chain recombines TRBV5-4 with TRBJ1-4; TRBD1 matches at 12 bases. J gave up 6 bases and V 4 bases, and 4 bases lay outside the gene matches. Germline V gene sequence: CDR1 SGHNT, CDR2 YYREEE (reference sequence). CDR3 length equals 15 residues. CDR3 coding DNA: TGTGCCAGCAGCCCGGGACAGGGGGCGTATGAAAAACTGTTTTTT. Protein product: CASSPGQGAYEKLFF.

The chain employs TRBV9 and TRBJ1-6; 7 nucleotides match TRBD1. Germline V gives CDR1 SGDLS, CDR2 YYNGEE. V lost 0 bases and J lost 8; bases outside the gene matches: 2. The CDR3 contains 14 residues. The CDR3 loop reads CASSVATGDSPLHF. The CDR3 bases are TGTGCCAGCAGCGTAGCAACAGGGGATTCACCCCTCCACTTT.

The chain couples TRBV19 to TRBJ1-5, with D unresolved. V lost 3 bases, J lost 0 bases, and 9 bases lay in between. From germline, CDR1 is LNHDA and CDR2 SQIVND (reference sequence). The CDR3 is 15 amino acids. In nucleotides, the CDR3 is TGTGCCAGTAGTATGGTCGACCATAGCAATCAGCCCCAGCATTTT. Encoded protein: CASSMVDHSNQPQHF.

The genes are TRBV7-9 and TRBJ1-5, with 9 bases identical to TRBD1. The CDR3 spans 16 residues. Losses at the gene ends were 4 bases for V and 1 base for J; bases not matched to a gene: 5. Germline CDR1 and CDR2: SEHNR and FQNEAQ (reference sequence). The CDR3 loop reads CASSSTGGASNQPQHF. CDR3 nucleotide sequence: TGTGCCAGCAGCTCTACAGGGGGCGCGAGCAATCAGCCCCAGCATTTT.